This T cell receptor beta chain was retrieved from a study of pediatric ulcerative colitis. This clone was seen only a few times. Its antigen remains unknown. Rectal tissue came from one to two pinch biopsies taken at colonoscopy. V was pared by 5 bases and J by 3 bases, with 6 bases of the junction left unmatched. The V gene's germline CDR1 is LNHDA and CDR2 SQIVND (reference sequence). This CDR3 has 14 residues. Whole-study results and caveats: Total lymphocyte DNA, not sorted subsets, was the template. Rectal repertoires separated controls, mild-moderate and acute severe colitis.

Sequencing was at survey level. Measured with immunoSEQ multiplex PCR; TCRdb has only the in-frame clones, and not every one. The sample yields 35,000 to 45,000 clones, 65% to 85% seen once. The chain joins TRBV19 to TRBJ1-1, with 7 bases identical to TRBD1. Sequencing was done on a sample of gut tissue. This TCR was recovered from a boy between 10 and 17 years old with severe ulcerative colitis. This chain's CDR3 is CASSATGAYTEAFF. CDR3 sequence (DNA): TGTGCCAGTAGTGCAACAGGGGCCTACACTGAAGCTTTCTTT. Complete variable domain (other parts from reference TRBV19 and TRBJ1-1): DGGITQSPKYLFRKEGQNVTLSCEQNLNHDAMYWYRQDPGQGLRLIYYSQIVNDFQKGDIAEGYSVSREKKESFPLTVTSAQKNPTAFYLCASSATGAYTEAFFGQGTRLTVV.